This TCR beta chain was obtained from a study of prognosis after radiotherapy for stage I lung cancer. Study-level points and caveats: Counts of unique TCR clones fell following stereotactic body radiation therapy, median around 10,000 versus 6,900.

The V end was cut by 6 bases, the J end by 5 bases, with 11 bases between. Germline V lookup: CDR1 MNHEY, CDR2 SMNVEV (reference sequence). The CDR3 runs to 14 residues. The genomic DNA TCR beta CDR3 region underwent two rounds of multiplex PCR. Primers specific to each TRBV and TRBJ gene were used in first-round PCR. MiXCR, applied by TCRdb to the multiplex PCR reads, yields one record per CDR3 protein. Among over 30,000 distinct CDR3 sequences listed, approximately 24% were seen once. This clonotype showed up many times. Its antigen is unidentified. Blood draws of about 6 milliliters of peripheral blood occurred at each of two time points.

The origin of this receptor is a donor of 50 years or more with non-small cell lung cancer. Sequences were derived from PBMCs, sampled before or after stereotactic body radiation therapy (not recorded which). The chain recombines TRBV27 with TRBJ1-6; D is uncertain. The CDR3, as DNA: TGTGCCAGCAGAGTCTCCGCTCATAATTCACCCCTCCACTTT. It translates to CASRVSAHNSPLHF.